Sequencing of this TCR beta chain was carried out in a study of blood T cell repertoires in COVID-19. About the study: Samples taken during acute and convalescent COVID-19 were collected in the United States, Italy and Spain. T cells, B-cell-depleted T cells, or PBMCs supplied cDNA or gDNA.

Per the original data handling: Amplification from reference gene primers served as the basis for estimated nucleated cell counts. Some clones are missing from TCRdb's copy, which holds only in-frame ones; the method was immunoSEQ multiplex PCR. V, J and clone size are those of that table, while D and trimming were read from the DNA. This sample yields around 160,000 clones, of which about 90% are seen a single time; over 2% belongs to the top ten. Trimming at V came to 1 base and at J to 3 bases, leaving 7 bases not matched to a gene. The length of the CDR3 is 15 residues. CDR1 is SQVTM and CDR2 is ANQGSEA in the germline V gene.

The source material was peripheral blood. The origin of this receptor is a human donor in a cohort sampled during active COVID-19. V and J are TRBV29-1 and TRBJ2-5; 8 bases are a match to TRBD1. The CDR3 DNA follows: TGCAGCGTTGAAGGCCGGACAGGGATAAAAGAGACCCAGTACTTC. Amino acids: CSVEGRTGIKETQYF.